One and the same sample provided the 20 T cell receptor beta chains below, sequenced in a study of T cells in Graves' hyperthyroidism and ophthalmopathy. Amplification of TCR beta CDR3 regions was performed using RNA transcripts as template. HTBI primers were employed in a first-round RT-PCR of the TCR CDR3. One entry per CDR3 protein, called by TCRdb with MiXCR from the multiplex PCR reads. This table has around 380,000 distinct CDR3 sequences, approximately 15% appearing once. Sequences were obtained from blood. The receptor source for this set is a man younger than 45 with Graves' hyperthyroidism that later progressed to Graves' ophthalmopathy.

This clonotype was observed many times. The chain employs TRBV2 and TRBJ2-1; D unclear. Trimming pared 4 bases from V and 3 bases from J, leaving 7 bases between. The CDR3 is 13 amino acids. CDR1 is SNHLY, CDR2 FYNNEI, per germline. The CDR3 region has the DNA TGTGCCAGCAGTGTAGACGGCTACAATGAGCAGTTCTTC. Translated: CASSVDGYNEQFF.

J is TRBJ1-1 and V is TRBV29-1; TRBD1 is a possible D gene (6 bases). V gave up 7 bases and J gave up 0 bases, with 12 bases separating them. CDR3 length: 13 amino acids. CDR1 is SQVTM and CDR2 is ANQGSEA in the germline V gene. CDR3 amino acids: CSERTDMNTEAFF. CDR3 in DNA: TGCAGCGAAAGGACAGACATGAACACTGAAGCTTTCTTT.

Details on this clonotype: This may be a read error, as it is one base from a much larger clone. The CDR3 here is CNALAETQYF. In DNA form, the CDR3 reads TGCAATGCTTTAGCGGAGACCCAGTACTTC. This chain connects TRBV20-1 to TRBJ2-5; a weak D match, TRBD2 (5 bases). The germline gives CDR1 DFQATT, CDR2 SNEGSKA (reference sequence). CDR3 size: 10 residues.

This clonotype was seen ten or more times. CDR3 bases: TGTGCCAGCAGCTTGTACCAGAGAGTCGGCGAGCAGTACTTC. Encoded protein: CASSLYQRVGEQYF. The chain couples TRBV7-2 to TRBJ2-7; D ambiguous. The V and J ends lost 3 bases and 6 bases respectively, with 15 bases between them. Germline CDR1 SGHTA, CDR2 FQGNSA. This CDR3 has 14 amino acids.

Notes on this clonotype: The junction differs from germline at one of its ends, possibly a read error. The chain employs TRBV4-1 and TRBJ2-7; the match to TRBD1 covers 9 bases. Germline CDR1 and CDR2: MGHRA and YSYEKL. The CDR3 is 13 residues long. DNA of the CDR3: TGCGCCAGCAGCCGGGGACAGGGCTACGAGCAGCACTTC. This gives the protein CASSRGQGYEQHF.

This clonotype appeared a few times. The chain combines TRBV7-9 with TRBJ1-6, with D possibly matching TRBD1 (5 bases). Germline V gene data show CDR1 as SEHNR and CDR2 as FQNEAQ (reference sequence). Trimming took 4 bases from V and 8 from J, leaving 18 bases between them. The CDR3 has 16 residues. CDR3 loop: CASSSSTGAMDSPLHF. In nucleotides, the CDR3 is TGTGCCAGCAGCTCCTCCACCGGGGCGATGGATTCACCCCTCCACTTT.

There are a few counts of this clonotype. The DNA of the CDR3 is TGTGCCAGTAGTATAGATGGAAGCTGGAACACTGAAGCTTTCTTT. This gives the protein CASSIDGSWNTEAFF. The rearrangement uses TRBV19 and TRBJ1-1; D unresolved. Germline V gives CDR1 LNHDA, CDR2 SQIVND (reference sequence). This CDR3 region has 15 residues. The germline V and J ends were trimmed by 0 bases and 1 base, with 9 bases remaining between them.

This chain's CDR3 is CSALTGGHNQPQHF. The CDR3 DNA sequence: TGCAGTGCACTAACAGGGGGCCACAATCAGCCCCAGCATTTT. The chain couples TRBV20-1 to TRBJ1-5, with 9 bases lining up with TRBD1. The V gene end was trimmed by 6 bases and the J gene end by 3 bases; junction bases not matched to a gene: 6. CDR1 and CDR2 (germline): DFQATT, SNEGSKA (reference sequence). CDR3 length equals 14 residues.

This clonotype has at least ten counts. The chain employs TRBV2 and TRBJ1-1; D not resolved. The V gene's germline CDR1 is SNHLY and CDR2 FYNNEI. The CDR3 length is 14 residues. Trimming left V 2 bases short and J 4 bases short, with 11 bases between. CDR3 in DNA: TGTGCCAGCAGTGAACGGGGAAGAGCCACTGAAGCTTTCTTT. Protein: CASSERGRATEAFF.

The sample holds a few counts of this clonotype. The V call is TRBV6-1, the J call TRBJ1-1; the match to TRBD1 covers 8 bases. The V segment lost 4 bases and the J segment 6 bases; nucleotides outside the gene matches: 10. Looked up from germline, CDR1 is MNHNS and CDR2 is SASEGT. The CDR3 is 15 residues long. CDR3 amino acids: CASSVNGQGAAEAFF. The CDR3 bases are TGTGCCAGCAGTGTTAACGGGCAGGGGGCGGCTGAAGCTTTCTTT.

This clonotype was detected only a few times. The chain joins TRBV5-6 to TRBJ1-6, with D perhaps matching TRBD1 (6 bases). This CDR3 has 17 amino acids. V was pared by 4 bases and J by 8 bases, with 22 bases between. Looked up from germline, CDR1 is SGHDT and CDR2 is YYEEEE. The CDR3 sequence is CASSPMGGPRGDSPLHF. The CDR3 DNA reads TGTGCCAGCAGCCCCATGGGGGGCCCGCGGGGGGATTCACCCCTCCACTTT.

This clonotype was detected many times. CDR3 DNA: TGCAGTGCCATCGACAGGGGGGTTGAAGCTTTCTTT. It codes for CSAIDRGVEAFF. The V and J genes are TRBV20-1 and TRBJ1-1, with 9 bases that match TRBD1. There are 12 residues in the CDR3. Germline-derived CDR1 and CDR2 are DFQATT and SNEGSKA (reference sequence). Trimming took 6 bases from V and 7 from J; bases not matched to a gene: 6.

This clonotype has a count of ten or more. J is TRBJ2-1 and V is TRBV6-8, with 9 bases identical to TRBD2. The CDR3 length is 20 residues. V shed 7 bases and J 0 bases; nucleotides not matched to a gene: 19. Germline CDR1 MNHGY, CDR2 SAAAGT. CDR3 coding DNA: TGTGCCAGCAAGGGCGGGGTAGCGGGGGTTCCGACTAGCTCCTACAATGAGCAGTTCTTC. Its protein product is CASKGGVAGVPTSSYNEQFF.

There are a few counts of this clonotype. The chain has TRBV20-1 and TRBJ1-1; 7 positions match TRBD1. V shed 1 base, J shed 10 bases, and the junction held 15 bases outside the gene matches. The germline V gene has CDR1 DFQATT and CDR2 SNEGSKA (reference sequence). CDR3 length: 15 residues. CDR3 nucleotide sequence: TGCAGTGCTAGAGGCGGTCGAGGGGGCACCCCCGGAGCTTTCTTT. Amino acid sequence: CSARGGRGGTPGAFF.

About this clonotype: A much larger clone sits a single nucleotide away, making a read error possible. The rearrangement joins TRBV20-1 to TRBJ2-5; TRBD2 matches 7 bases. Trimming cost V 6 bases and J 4 bases; bases outside gene matches: 8. CDR1 and CDR2 (germline): DFQATT, SNEGSKA (reference sequence). This CDR3 contains 13 residues. The CDR3 region has the DNA TGCAGTGCCGGACTAGTAGGACGAGAGACCCAGTACTTC. Protein product: CSAGLVGRETQYF.

This clonotype has ten or more counts. The J gene is TRBJ1-5, the V gene TRBV6-2 or TRBV6-3; D remains ambiguous. V shed 8 bases and J shed 3 bases, with 14 bases lying between them. The length of the CDR3 is 14 residues. CDR1 is MNHEY, CDR2 SVGEGT, per germline. The CDR3 sequence is CASVGDSLNQPQHF. The CDR3 bases are TGTGCCAGCGTCGGGGATTCCCTCAATCAGCCCCAGCATTTT.

This clonotype was recorded a few times. This chain joins TRBV2 and TRBJ1-4; perhaps TRBD1 as D (6 bases). V was cut by 7 bases and J by 3 bases, with 15 bases left in between. The germline V gene has CDR1 SNHLY and CDR2 FYNNEI. CDR3 length: 15 residues. CDR3 region: CASTRLGGANEKLFF. CDR3 coding DNA: TGTGCCAGCACTAGATTAGGGGGTGCTAATGAAAAACTGTTTTTT.

This clonotype was seen repeatedly, ten times or more. CDR3 sequence reads: CASTGQGRVNTEAFF. The CDR3 DNA reads as TGTGCCAGCACCGGACAGGGAAGGGTGAACACTGAAGCTTTCTTT. The rearrangement uses TRBV2 and TRBJ1-1; 8 nucleotides match TRBD1. Germline V gene lookup returns CDR1 SNHLY and CDR2 FYNNEI. The CDR3 is 15 residues long. J was trimmed by 0 bases and V by 7 bases; bases with no gene match: 7.

This clonotype was counted many times. The V call is TRBV28, the J call TRBJ1-6, with D uncertain. Trimming shortened V by 5 bases and J by 6 bases, and 11 bases separated the two germline ends. The germline gives CDR1 MDHEN, CDR2 SYDVKM. The CDR3 extends over 14 amino acids. The CDR3 DNA reads TGTGCCAGCAGTGAACGGGAGGGTAATTCACCCCTCCACTTT. Translating gives CASSEREGNSPLHF.

The rearrangement uses TRBV20-1 and TRBJ1-2; D is unresolved. The CDR3 sequence is 12 residues long. Looked up from germline, CDR1 is DFQATT and CDR2 is SNEGSKA (reference sequence). Trimming cost V 1 base and J 8 bases, with 11 bases left between them. The CDR3: CSARVGNWGYTF. CDR3 nucleotides: TGCAGTGCTAGAGTAGGAAATTGGGGCTACACCTTC.